The entry that follows covers one T cell receptor beta chain sequence. The specificity of this receptor is unknown. Base qualities are not provided; no much larger clone lies one nucleotide away. At diagnosis, peripheral blood, uninvolved tumor-adjacent lung and tumor were collected and were preserved as a mix of fresh-frozen and FFPE material. For TCR repertoire profiling, blood samples were analyzed as peripheral blood mononuclear cells. Taken from cysteine to phenylalanine, the CDR3 has 12 residues. Only the CDR3 DNA stays, 36 bases, in frame from base 1. V and J are truncated by 6 bases and 4 bases respectively, leaving an intervening sequence of 7 bases. The germline V gene provides CDR1 MDHEN and CDR2 SYDVKM. This sample is drawn from a study of T cells in localized non-small cell lung cancer (dated by TCRdb to 2020 to 2022). Turning to the overall study: The study analyzed T cell repertoires of 200 to 300 early-stage NSCLC patients, comparing tumors and uninvolved tumor-adjacent lungs. The cohort consisted of roughly 240 treatment-naive NSCLC patients whose localized lung tumors had been resected. The mean age of the NSCLC patients was under 70 years, with fewer than 150 men and 95 to 110 women.

TCR beta CDR3 regions were sequenced from DNA using the immunoSEQ Assay. Per the source publication's procedure: To compute T cell density, TCR beta template counts were normalized to usable DNA, which was estimated by amplifying housekeeping genes. The preseqR package was used to estimate richness by extrapolating to 400,000 templates for PBMC samples and to 120,000 templates for tissue samples. Clonality was taken to be one minus Pielou's evenness. To identify tissue-enriched TCRs, differential abundance testing was run on productive amino-acid clonotypes with a minimum total count of 5 and an alpha of 0.1. The Jaccard Index and the Morisita Overlap Index were used to measure repertoire overlap between compartments. GLIPH grouped TCR beta CDR3s together with public tetramer-defined viral CDR3s, and a viral motif had to include at least three viral sequences and also show V-gene enrichment. Sourced from immuneACCESS, this table was stored by TCRdb with only in-frame sequences that have V and J called. A share of the clones is absent; for the studies checked, an unresolved V gene accounts for under half, and the remainder has no known explanation. For V, J and clone size, that table is used; D and trimming come from the DNA. Counted in this sample were under 75,000 clones; 70% to 90% of them appeared once. Of the sample, 21% falls within the top ten clones.

Here is what the overall study found, with its caveats: Because the study design was exploratory, TCR variables were selected using unadjusted p-values without false-discovery rate correction. Longer overall survival was associated with higher T cell density in blood, whereas shorter survival was associated with higher clonality in adjacent lung. A median of about 53 of the top 100 tumor clones were detected in paired uninvolved adjacent lung, and some 29 of these tumor clones were also found among the top 100 clones of the paired uninvolved adjacent lung. Because multi-region sequencing of the tumors was not done, intratumor heterogeneity could not be ruled out. Uninvolved tumor-adjacent lung showed the highest T cell clonality, higher than tumor, which suggests more focused antigenic responses in the uninvolved tumor-adjacent lung.

This sequence uses TRBV28 and TRBJ1-3; no D gene can be assigned with confidence. The sequenced sample was peripheral blood, obtained before any cancer treatment. The source is a male donor older than 55 with stage III squamous cell lung carcinoma. The CDR3 reads as follows: CASRGPGNTIYF. The bases read TGTGCCAGCAGGGGCCCCGGAAACACCATATATTTT.